This paragraph reports one T cell receptor beta chain. The CDR3 length is 13 residues. V was trimmed by 4 bases and J by 1 base, leaving 5 bases between them. CDR1 is KGHDR, CDR2 SFDVKD, per germline. The source of the sample is a study of blood T cell repertoires in COVID-19. Profiling relied on immunoSEQ multiplex PCR, and the TCRdb table lists in-frame clones only, not all of them. The sample lists roughly 70,000 clones, more than 80% occurring once. The sample comprised peripheral blood. The TCR originated in a woman older than 75 with active or convalescent COVID-19. The chain carries TRBV24-1 and TRBJ2-3; D gene ambiguous. CDR3 sequence reads: CATSEGGTDTQYF. For the CDR3, the DNA is TGTGCCACCAGTGAGGGCGGCACAGATACGCAGTATTTT.